The 14 T cell receptor beta chains below all came from one sample that was sequenced in a study of cytomegalovirus exposure and HLA in healthy donors. The PCR contained 60 Vbeta and 13 Jbeta primers. Sequencing used immunoSEQ multiplex PCR; TCRdb keeps in-frame clones, though not all of them. The repertoire consists of some 150,000 clones, with roughly three quarters occurring once and the leading ten covering 3.5%. Sequencing was carried out using PBMCs. These receptors were obtained from a human donor in good health.

The chain carries TRBV19 and TRBJ2-2, with TRBD2 identical over 9 bases. Looked up from germline, CDR1 is LNHDA and CDR2 is SQIVND (reference sequence). V shed 7 bases and J 7 bases; nucleotides not matched to a gene: 4. The length of the CDR3 is 13 residues. CDR3 sequence (DNA): TGTGCCAGTACCGGACTAGCGCTCGGGGAGCTGTTTTTT. Its protein product is CASTGLALGELFF.

V is TRBV14 and J is TRBJ1-3; D is unresolved. From germline, CDR1 is SGHDN and CDR2 FVKESK. The CDR3 spans 15 residues. V lost 2 bases and J 0 bases, leaving 8 bases between the germline ends. The CDR3 is CASSQWTASGNTIYF. Written as DNA, the CDR3 is TGTGCCAGCAGCCAATGGACTGCCTCTGGAAACACCATATATTTT.

The CDR3: CATSTPGTGGYEQYF. Written as DNA, the CDR3 is TGTGCCACCAGCACTCCCGGGACAGGGGGGTACGAGCAGTACTTC. The V gene is TRBV15, the J gene TRBJ2-7; TRBD1 matches 11 bases. J was trimmed by 4 bases and V by 4 bases; bases with no gene match: 6. This CDR3 is built from 15 residues. Germline V gene sequence: CDR1 LNHNV, CDR2 YYDKDF (reference sequence).

The chain couples TRBV12-5 to TRBJ2-1, with D unresolved. CDR1 and CDR2 (germline): LGHNT, FRNRAP. V lost 8 bases and J lost 6, with 8 bases in between. CDR3 length: 11 amino acids. The CDR3 bases are TGTGCTAGTAGCAACAGCAATGAGCAGTTCTTC. Residues: CASSNSNEQFF.

The V gene is TRBV6-4, the J gene TRBJ2-2, with D possibly being TRBD1 (7 bases). V was trimmed by 4 bases and J by 6 bases, leaving 9 bases between them. The CDR3 runs to 13 residues. CDR1 and CDR2 (germline): MRHNA, SNTAGT. CDR3 amino acids: CASSARGAGELFF. In DNA, the CDR3 is TGTGCCAGCAGTGCCAGGGGGGCCGGGGAGCTGTTTTTT.

The rearrangement links TRBV7-8 to TRBJ1-4; D may be TRBD1 (6 bases). Per germline, CDR1 SGHVS and CDR2 FQNEAQ. The CDR3 runs to 15 residues. Trimming left V 7 bases short and J 4 bases short, with 16 bases between. DNA for the CDR3: TGTGCCAGCACCCCTTTAGGGGGGGGTAATGAAAAACTGTTTTTT. As protein: CASTPLGGGNEKLFF.

The chain couples TRBV11-3 to TRBJ2-7; TRBD1 is a possible D gene (6 bases). Per germline, CDR1 SGHNT and CDR2 YENEEA. V gave up 1 base and J gave up 1 base, with 11 bases separating them. The CDR3 sequence is 15 residues long. The CDR3 nucleotides are TGTGCCAGCAGCTTAGGAACAGGGCTATCCTACGAGCAGTACTTC. Translated: CASSLGTGLSYEQYF.

In its sample, this clone was seen once. The rearrangement links TRBV7-9 to TRBJ2-5; TRBD2 agrees at 9 bases. With V trimmed by 1 base and J by 3 bases, 12 bases remained unmatched. Germline V CDR1 and CDR2: SEHNR, FQNEAQ (reference sequence). The CDR3 extends over 18 amino acids. CDR3 protein: CASSLVVKVAGGKETQYF. In DNA form, the CDR3 reads TGTGCCAGCAGCTTAGTAGTGAAGGTCGCGGGGGGGAAAGAGACCCAGTACTTC.

The chain joins TRBV27 to TRBJ1-4; D might be TRBD1 (6 bases). Trimming left V 3 bases short and J 12 bases short, with 14 bases between. CDR1 is MNHEY and CDR2 is SMNVEV in the germline V gene (reference sequence). The CDR3 consists of 13 residues. CDR3 sequence reads: CASSLGGAGELFF. The DNA of the CDR3 is TGTGCCAGCAGTTTGGGGGGGGCAGGTGAACTGTTTTTT.

V is TRBV6-4 and J is TRBJ1-2; 10 nucleotides match TRBD1. Losses at the gene ends were 10 bases for V and 8 bases for J; bases not matched to a gene: 7. CDR3 length equals 12 residues. Germline CDR1 reads MRHNA; CDR2 reads SNTAGT. The CDR3 reads CATRDRGLGYTF. CDR3 DNA: TGTGCCACCCGGGACAGGGGCCTCGGCTACACCTTC.

The chain recombines TRBV6-5 with TRBJ2-5; tentatively, D is TRBD2 (5 bases). Trimming removed 0 bases at V and 1 base at J, with 9 bases between. CDR3 length: 15 residues. The germline V gene encodes CDR1 MNHEY and CDR2 SVGAGI. The CDR3 region is CASSYSFRGQETQYF. Written as DNA, the CDR3 is TGTGCCAGCAGTTACTCATTTCGGGGCCAAGAGACCCAGTACTTC.

This chain uses TRBV7-2 with TRBJ2-5; 10 bases line up with TRBD1. This CDR3 region has 15 residues. The ends lost 5 bases at V and 5 bases at J; junction bases unmatched: 8. Germline values: CDR1 SGHTA, CDR2 FQGNSA. This CDR3 is CASSATGTGVETQYF. The CDR3, as DNA: TGTGCCAGCAGCGCAACCGGGACAGGGGTTGAGACCCAGTACTTC.

The rearrangement uses TRBV15 and TRBJ1-4, with TRBD1 matching over 7 bases. The CDR3 totals 17 residues. With 4 bases clipped from V and 3 bases from J, the junction kept 11 bases outside the gene matches. The germline V gene encodes CDR1 LNHNV and CDR2 YYDKDF (reference sequence). As DNA, the CDR3 is TGTGCCACCAGCACTGGACAGGCGTACAACTCTAATGAAAAACTGTTTTTT. This encodes CATSTGQAYNSNEKLFF.

The chain employs TRBV27 and TRBJ2-7; TRBD2 agrees at 10 bases. The CDR3 sequence is 18 residues long. Germline-derived CDR1 and CDR2 are MNHEY and SMNVEV (reference sequence). V shed 5 bases, J shed 4 bases, and the junction held 17 bases outside the gene matches. The DNA of the CDR3 is TGTGCCAGCAGTCCGAGTTGGGGTAATTTAGCGGGGGGATACGAGCAGTACTTC. It codes for CASSPSWGNLAGGYEQYF.